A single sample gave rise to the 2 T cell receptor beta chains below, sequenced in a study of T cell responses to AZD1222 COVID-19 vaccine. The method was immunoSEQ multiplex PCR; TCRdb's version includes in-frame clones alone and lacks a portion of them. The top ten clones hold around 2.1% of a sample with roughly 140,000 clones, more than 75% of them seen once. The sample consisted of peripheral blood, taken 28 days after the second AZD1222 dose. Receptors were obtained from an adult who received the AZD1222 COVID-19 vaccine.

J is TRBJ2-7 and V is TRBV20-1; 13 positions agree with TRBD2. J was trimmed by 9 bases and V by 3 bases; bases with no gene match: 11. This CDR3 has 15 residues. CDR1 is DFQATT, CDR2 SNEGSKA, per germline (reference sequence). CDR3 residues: CSASFPGTSGEVQYF. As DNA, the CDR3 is TGCAGTGCTAGTTTCCCTGGGACTAGCGGGGAGGTGCAGTACTTC.

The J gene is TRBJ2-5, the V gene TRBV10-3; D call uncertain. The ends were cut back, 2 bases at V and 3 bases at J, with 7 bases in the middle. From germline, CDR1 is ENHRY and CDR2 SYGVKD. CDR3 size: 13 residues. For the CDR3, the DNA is TGTGCCATCAGTGAGGGCACCGAAGAGACCCAGTACTTC. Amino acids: CAISEGTEETQYF.